Presented here are 20 T cell receptor beta chains from one specimen sequenced in a study of CD8+ T cells in alopecia areata. After isolation, RNA underwent reverse transcription to generate cDNA as the sequencing template. Clones were sequenced by immunoSEQ multiplex PCR, and TCRdb holds only the in-frame ones, with some missing. The sample holds about 110,000 clones, under 60% seen once. The sample consisted of NKG2D-low CD8+ T cells sorted from blood. These receptors were taken from a human donor with alopecia areata.

The rearrangement links TRBV7-9 to TRBJ1-1; D is undetermined. Trimming removed 6 bases at V and 0 bases at J, with 8 bases between. The CDR3 is 13 amino acids. Germline values: CDR1 SEHNR, CDR2 FQNEAQ (reference sequence). Here the CDR3 reads CASRPGLNTEAFF. CDR3 DNA sequence: TGTGCCAGCAGGCCAGGCTTGAACACTGAAGCTTTCTTT.

A few counts support this clone. In the same sample, other DNA sequences code for this CDR3. The chain employs TRBV2 and TRBJ2-7; D gene uncertain. Trimming shortened V by 7 bases and J by 0 bases, and 1 base separated the two germline ends. CDR3 length: 10 amino acids. CDR1 is SNHLY and CDR2 is FYNNEI in the germline V gene. The CDR3 region has the DNA TGTGCCAGCATCTCCTACGAGCAGTACTTC. Translated: CASISYEQYF.

This clone was detected only once. The chain combines TRBV27 with TRBJ2-5; TRBD1 matches at 8 bases. After removal of 4 bases from V and 0 bases from J, the junction contained 7 bases not matched to a gene. This CDR3 is 16 amino acids long. CDR1 and CDR2 (germline): MNHEY, SMNVEV (reference sequence). CDR3 region: CASSSPGGKDQETQYF. For the CDR3, the DNA is TGTGCCAGCAGTTCTCCAGGGGGCAAGGACCAAGAGACCCAGTACTTC.

A few counts support this clone. The chain couples TRBV28 to TRBJ1-1; D possibly corresponds to TRBD1 (6 bases). The CDR3 has 13 residues. V gave up 5 bases and J gave up 3 bases, with 10 bases separating them. Germline-derived CDR1 and CDR2 are MDHEN and SYDVKM. CDR3 DNA sequence: TGTGCCAGCAGTACAGGGATTTACACTGAAGCTTTCTTT. Translation: CASSTGIYTEAFF.

The chain recombines TRBV5-1 with TRBJ1-2; D is possibly TRBD1 (5 bases). Germline V lookup: CDR1 SGHRS, CDR2 YFSETQ. The V end was cut by 4 bases, the J end by 7 bases, with 14 bases between. The CDR3 runs to 13 residues. The CDR3 sequence is CASSLDRDGGYTF. The CDR3 DNA follows: TGCGCCAGCAGCCTCGACCGGGACGGTGGCTACACCTTC. Full variable domain (outside the CDR3, taken from reference TRBV5-1 and TRBJ1-2): KAGVTQTPRYLIKTRGQQVTLSCSPISGHRSVSWYQQTPGQGLQFLFEYFSETQRNKGNFPGRFSGRQFSNSRSEMNVSTLELGDSALYLCASSLDRDGGYTFGSGTRLTVV.

The chain recombines TRBV5-4 with TRBJ1-1; D is possibly TRBD1 (5 bases). V lost 4 bases, J lost 0 bases, and 7 bases lay in between. Germline assignment: CDR1 SGHNT and CDR2 YYREEE (reference sequence). The CDR3 runs 13 residues. The CDR3 spells CASSGGMNTEAFF. The CDR3, as DNA: TGTGCCAGCAGCGGGGGAATGAACACTGAAGCTTTCTTT.

The chain uses TRBV5-1 and TRBJ2-1, with TRBD2 matching 11 bases. From germline, CDR1 is SGHRS and CDR2 YFSETQ. The junction had 8 bases not matched to a gene; V was cut back by 7 bases and J by 5 bases. The CDR3 is 15 residues long. The CDR3 sequence: CASLGLAEGNNEQFF. CDR3 DNA: TGCGCCAGCTTGGGACTAGCGGAGGGGAACAATGAGCAGTTCTTC.

The J gene is TRBJ2-3, the V gene TRBV7-8; tentatively, D is TRBD2 (5 bases). Looked up from germline, CDR1 is SGHVS and CDR2 is FQNEAQ. The CDR3 sequence is 15 residues long. V was trimmed by 0 bases and J by 0 bases, leaving 7 bases between them. The CDR3 DNA sequence: TGTGCCAGCAGCTTAGCGACGGGGAGCACAGATACGCAGTATTTT. Its protein is CASSLATGSTDTQYF.

The chain recombines TRBV27 with TRBJ2-1, with 9 bases that match TRBD2. This CDR3 spans 15 amino acids. Unmatched junction bases numbered 9, after V lost 3 bases and J lost 9 bases. CDR1 MNHEY and CDR2 SMNVEV come from the germline V gene (reference sequence). CDR3 in amino acids: CASSFGLAGIFEQFF. CDR3 sequence (DNA): TGTGCCAGCAGTTTCGGGCTAGCGGGAATCTTTGAGCAGTTCTTC.

V usage is TRBV28 and J usage is TRBJ2-7, with D perhaps matching TRBD1 or TRBD2 (5 bases each). CDR3 size: 14 residues. Trimming shortened V by 5 bases and J by 0 bases, and 11 bases separated the two germline ends. Germline CDR1 MDHEN, CDR2 SYDVKM. CDR3 loop: CASSTRDGSYEQYF. The CDR3 DNA follows: TGTGCCAGCAGTACTAGGGACGGCTCCTACGAGCAGTACTTC.

V is TRBV5-1 and J is TRBJ2-6, with D possibly matching TRBD1 (6 bases). This CDR3 spans 17 amino acids. From germline, CDR1 is SGHRS and CDR2 YFSETQ. V gave up 7 bases and J gave up 2 bases, with 19 bases separating them. The CDR3 spells CASWGQGHPAGANVLTF. In nucleotides, the CDR3 is TGCGCCAGCTGGGGCCAGGGACACCCGGCTGGGGCCAACGTCCTGACTTTC.

The rearrangement links TRBV11-2 to TRBJ2-3, with TRBD1 as a possible D gene (6 bases). The ends were cut back, 7 bases at V and 13 bases at J, with 18 bases in the middle. The CDR3 totals 12 residues. Germline values: CDR1 SGHAT, CDR2 FQNNGV. The CDR3 coding sequence is TGTGCCAGCACCCCCGAAGGGGGATCCAAGTATTTT. It codes for CASTPEGGSKYF.

This clone was detected a few times. The gene calls are TRBV4-1 and TRBJ2-5; 8 nucleotides match TRBD1. With V trimmed by 6 bases and J by 5 bases, 8 bases remained unmatched. The CDR3 covers 14 residues. The germline CDR1 and CDR2 sequences are MGHRA and YSYEKL. DNA for the CDR3: TGCGCCAGCAGTCTTGACAGGGGCGGCGAGACCCAGTACTTC. The encoded protein is CASSLDRGGETQYF.

The chain links TRBV14 to TRBJ1-1; D gene uncertain. This CDR3 has 11 amino acids. The germline V and J ends were trimmed by 11 bases and 0 bases, with 7 bases remaining between them. From germline, CDR1 is SGHDN and CDR2 FVKESK. The CDR3: CADTVNTEAFF. The CDR3, as DNA: TGTGCCGACACGGTGAACACTGAAGCTTTCTTT. The variable domain in full, completed from reference TRBV14 and TRBJ1-1, reads EAGVTQFPSHSVIEKGQTVTLRCDPISGHDNLYWYRRVMGKEIKFLLHFVKESKQDESGMPNNRFLAERTGGTYSTLKVQPAELEDSGVYFCADTVNTEAFFGQGTRLTVV.

This chain links TRBV27 with TRBJ2-1; TRBD1 aligns across 7 bases. Germline loops: CDR1 MNHEY, CDR2 SMNVEV (reference sequence). J was trimmed by 1 base and V by 8 bases; bases with no gene match: 5. CDR3 length equals 14 residues. The CDR3 nucleotides are TGTGCCAGCTCGAACAGGGGTTCCTACAATGAGCAGTTCTTC. This sequence encodes CASSNRGSYNEQFF.

The rearrangement links TRBV27 to TRBJ1-1; possibly TRBD1 for D (6 bases). The V and J ends lost 10 bases and 2 bases respectively, with 14 bases between them. CDR1 and CDR2 (germline): MNHEY, SMNVEV (reference sequence). The CDR3 sequence is 13 residues long. The CDR3 bases are TGTGCCACGGCCGGGACATTAAACACTGAAGCTTTCTTT. This codes for CATAGTLNTEAFF.

There are a few counts of this clone. This chain connects TRBV6-4 to TRBJ2-2, with 7 bases identical to TRBD1. CDR3 length: 14 amino acids. The junction had 4 bases not matched to a gene; V was cut back by 3 bases and J by 6 bases. CDR1 and CDR2 from the germline V gene are MRHNA and SNTAGT. The CDR3, as DNA: TGTGCCAGCAGTGAAACAGGGGATTCCGGGGAGCTGTTTTTT. Amino acids: CASSETGDSGELFF.

The V call is TRBV6-6, the J call TRBJ2-1, with a possible D match to TRBD2 (5 bases). CDR1 is MNHNY, CDR2 SVGAGI, per germline (reference sequence). V lost 8 bases, J lost 2 bases, and 10 bases lay in between. CDR3 length equals 13 residues. Here the CDR3 reads CASVTSAYNEQFF. CDR3 nucleotides: TGTGCCAGCGTTACTAGTGCCTACAATGAGCAGTTCTTC.

The chain couples TRBV2 to TRBJ2-1; D gene ambiguous. Germline CDR1 SNHLY, CDR2 FYNNEI. CDR3 length: 12 amino acids. Between the trimmed V and J ends, which lost 8 bases and 4 bases, there was a span of 9 bases. In DNA form, the CDR3 reads TGTGCCAGCCTCCGGTCATACAATGAGCAGTTCTTC. Its protein product is CASLRSYNEQFF.

The chain combines TRBV5-4 with TRBJ2-7; D assignment may be TRBD1 or TRBD2 (5 bases each). This CDR3 contains 14 residues. Trimming shortened V by 5 bases and J by 0 bases, and 12 bases separated the two germline ends. CDR1 and CDR2 (germline): SGHNT, YYREEE (reference sequence). The CDR3 region is CASSSWGSSYEQYF. The CDR3 DNA follows: TGTGCCAGCAGTTCGTGGGGGAGCTCCTACGAGCAGTACTTC.